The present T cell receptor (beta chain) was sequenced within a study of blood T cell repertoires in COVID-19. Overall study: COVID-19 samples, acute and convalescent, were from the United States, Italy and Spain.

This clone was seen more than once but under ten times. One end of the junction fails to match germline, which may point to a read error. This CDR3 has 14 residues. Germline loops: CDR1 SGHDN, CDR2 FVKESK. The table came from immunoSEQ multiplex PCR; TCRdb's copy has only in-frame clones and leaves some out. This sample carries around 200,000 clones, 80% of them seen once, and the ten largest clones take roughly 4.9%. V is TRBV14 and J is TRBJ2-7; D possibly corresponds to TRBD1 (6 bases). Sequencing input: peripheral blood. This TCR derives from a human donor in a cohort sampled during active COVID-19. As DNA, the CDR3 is TGTGCCAGCAGTCAAGGCAGGGGCCTCTACGAGCAGTACTTC. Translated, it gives CASSQGRGLYEQYF.